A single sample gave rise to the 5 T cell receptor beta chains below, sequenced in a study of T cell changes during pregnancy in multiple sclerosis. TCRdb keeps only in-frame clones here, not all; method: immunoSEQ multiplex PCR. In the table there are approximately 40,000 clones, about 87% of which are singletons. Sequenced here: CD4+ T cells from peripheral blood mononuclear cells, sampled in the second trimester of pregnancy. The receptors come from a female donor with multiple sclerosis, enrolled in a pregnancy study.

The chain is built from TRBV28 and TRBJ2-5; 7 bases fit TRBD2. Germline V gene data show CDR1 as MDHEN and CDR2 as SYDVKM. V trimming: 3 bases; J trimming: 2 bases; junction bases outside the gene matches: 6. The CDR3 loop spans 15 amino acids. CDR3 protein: CASSFGAGVQETQYF. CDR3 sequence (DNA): TGTGCCAGCAGTTTTGGGGCGGGAGTACAAGAGACCCAGTACTTC.

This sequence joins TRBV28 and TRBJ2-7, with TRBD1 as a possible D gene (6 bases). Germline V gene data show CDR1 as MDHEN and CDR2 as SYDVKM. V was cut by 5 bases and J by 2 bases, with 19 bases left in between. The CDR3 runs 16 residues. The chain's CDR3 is CASSPIIGDIPYEQYF. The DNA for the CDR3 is TGTGCCAGCAGTCCCATAATCGGGGACATTCCCTACGAGCAGTACTTC.

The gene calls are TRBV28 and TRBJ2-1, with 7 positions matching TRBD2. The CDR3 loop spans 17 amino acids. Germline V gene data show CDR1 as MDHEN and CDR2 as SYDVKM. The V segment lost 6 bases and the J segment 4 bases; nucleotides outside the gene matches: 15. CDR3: CASSLEKGRAAYNEQFF. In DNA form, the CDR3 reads TGTGCCAGCAGCCTTGAAAAGGGGAGGGCCGCATACAATGAGCAGTTCTTC.

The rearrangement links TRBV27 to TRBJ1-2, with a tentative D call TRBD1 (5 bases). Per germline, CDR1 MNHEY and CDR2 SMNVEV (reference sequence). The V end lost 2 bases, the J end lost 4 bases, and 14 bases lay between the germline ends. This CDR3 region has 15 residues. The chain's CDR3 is CASSLQGLWSYGYTF. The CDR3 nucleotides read TGTGCCAGCAGTTTACAGGGTCTTTGGAGCTATGGCTACACCTTC.

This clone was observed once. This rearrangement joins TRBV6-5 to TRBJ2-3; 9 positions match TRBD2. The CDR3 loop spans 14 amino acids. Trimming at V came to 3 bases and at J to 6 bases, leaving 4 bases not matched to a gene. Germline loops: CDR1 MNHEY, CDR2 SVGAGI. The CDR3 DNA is TGTGCCAGCAGTTATAGCGGGAGCTCCGATACGCAGTATTTT. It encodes CASSYSGSSDTQYF.